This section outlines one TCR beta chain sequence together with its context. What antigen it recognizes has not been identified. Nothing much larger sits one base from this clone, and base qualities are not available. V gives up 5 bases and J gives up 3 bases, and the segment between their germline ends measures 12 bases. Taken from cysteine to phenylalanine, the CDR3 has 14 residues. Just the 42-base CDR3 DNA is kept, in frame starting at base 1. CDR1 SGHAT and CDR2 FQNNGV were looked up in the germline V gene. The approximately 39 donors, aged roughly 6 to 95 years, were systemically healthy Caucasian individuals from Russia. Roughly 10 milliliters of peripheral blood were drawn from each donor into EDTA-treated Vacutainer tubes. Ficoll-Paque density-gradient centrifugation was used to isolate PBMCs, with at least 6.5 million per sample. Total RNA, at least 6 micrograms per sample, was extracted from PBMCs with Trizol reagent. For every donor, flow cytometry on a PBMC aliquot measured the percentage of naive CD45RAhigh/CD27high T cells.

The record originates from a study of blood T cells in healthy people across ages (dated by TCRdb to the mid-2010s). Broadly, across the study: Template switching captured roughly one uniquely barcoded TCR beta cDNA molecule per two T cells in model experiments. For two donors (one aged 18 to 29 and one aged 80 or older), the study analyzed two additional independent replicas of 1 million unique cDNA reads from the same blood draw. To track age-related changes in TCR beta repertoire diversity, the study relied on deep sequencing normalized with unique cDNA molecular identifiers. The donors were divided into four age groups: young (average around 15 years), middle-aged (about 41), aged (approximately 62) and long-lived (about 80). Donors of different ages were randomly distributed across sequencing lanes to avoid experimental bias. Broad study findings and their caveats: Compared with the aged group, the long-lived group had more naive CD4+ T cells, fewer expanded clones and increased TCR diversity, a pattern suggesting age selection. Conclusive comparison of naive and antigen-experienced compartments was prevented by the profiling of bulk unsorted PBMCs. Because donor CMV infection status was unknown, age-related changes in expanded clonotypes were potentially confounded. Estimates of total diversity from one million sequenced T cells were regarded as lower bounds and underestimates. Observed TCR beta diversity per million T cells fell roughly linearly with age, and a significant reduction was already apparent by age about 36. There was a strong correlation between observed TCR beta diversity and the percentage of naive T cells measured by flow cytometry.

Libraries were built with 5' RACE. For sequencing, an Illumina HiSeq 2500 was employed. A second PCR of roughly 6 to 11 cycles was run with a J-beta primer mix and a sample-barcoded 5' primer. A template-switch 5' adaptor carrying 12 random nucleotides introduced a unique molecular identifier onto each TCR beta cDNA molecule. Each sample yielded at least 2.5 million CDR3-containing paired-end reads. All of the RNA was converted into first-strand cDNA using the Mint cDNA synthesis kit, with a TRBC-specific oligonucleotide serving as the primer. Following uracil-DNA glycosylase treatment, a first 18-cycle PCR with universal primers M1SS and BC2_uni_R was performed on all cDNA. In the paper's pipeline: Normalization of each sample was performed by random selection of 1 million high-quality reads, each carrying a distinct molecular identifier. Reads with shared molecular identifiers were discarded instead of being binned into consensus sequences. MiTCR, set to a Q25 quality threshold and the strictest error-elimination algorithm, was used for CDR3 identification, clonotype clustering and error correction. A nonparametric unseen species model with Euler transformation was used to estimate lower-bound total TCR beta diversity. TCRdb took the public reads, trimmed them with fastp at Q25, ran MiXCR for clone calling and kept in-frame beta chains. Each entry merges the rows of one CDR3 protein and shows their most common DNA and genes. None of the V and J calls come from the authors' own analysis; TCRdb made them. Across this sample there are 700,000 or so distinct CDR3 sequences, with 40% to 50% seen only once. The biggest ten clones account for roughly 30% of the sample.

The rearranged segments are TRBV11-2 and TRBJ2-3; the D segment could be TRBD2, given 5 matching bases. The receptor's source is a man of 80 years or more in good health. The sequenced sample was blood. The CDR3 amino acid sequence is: CASSVIGETDTQYF. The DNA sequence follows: TGTGCCAGCAGCGTAATCGGGGAAACAGATACGCAGTATTTT.